The TCR beta chain under discussion was sequenced for a study of PD-L1 blockade in urothelial cancer. TCRdb keeps only in-frame clones here, not all; method: immunoSEQ multiplex PCR. This table holds fewer than 25,000 clones, 87% found once. This CDR3 has 14 amino acids. Trimming removed 5 bases at V and 4 bases at J, with 16 bases between. Germline-derived CDR1 and CDR2 are SGHRS and YFSETQ. The receptor was isolated from a man aged 45-65 years with urothelial cancer. Specimen: PBMCs, collected around atezolizumab (anti-PD-L1) treatment. The chain uses TRBV5-1 and TRBJ2-7; D perhaps matches TRBD1 (6 bases). CDR3 in DNA: TGCGCCAGCAGGACCCCGGGACAAGCTTACGAGCAGTACTTC. The encoded protein is CASRTPGQAYEQYF.